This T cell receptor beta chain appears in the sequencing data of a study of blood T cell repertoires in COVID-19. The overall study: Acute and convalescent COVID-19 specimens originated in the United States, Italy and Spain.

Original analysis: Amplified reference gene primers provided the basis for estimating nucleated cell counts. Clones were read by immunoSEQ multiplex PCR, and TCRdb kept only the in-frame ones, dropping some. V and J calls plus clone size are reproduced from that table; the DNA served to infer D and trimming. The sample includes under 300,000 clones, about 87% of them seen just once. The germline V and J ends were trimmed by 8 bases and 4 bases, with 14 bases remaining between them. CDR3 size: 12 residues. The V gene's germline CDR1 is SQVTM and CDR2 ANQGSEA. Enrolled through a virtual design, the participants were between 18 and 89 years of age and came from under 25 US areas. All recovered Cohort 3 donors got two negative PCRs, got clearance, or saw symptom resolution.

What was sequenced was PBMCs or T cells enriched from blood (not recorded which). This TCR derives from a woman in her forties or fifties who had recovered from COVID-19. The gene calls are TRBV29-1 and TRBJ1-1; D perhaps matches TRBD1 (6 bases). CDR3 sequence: CSFLGGPTEAFF. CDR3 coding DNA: TGCAGCTTCCTGGGGGGGCCCACTGAAGCTTTCTTT.